These T cell receptor beta chains were read from a single sample in a study of breast tumors, draining lymph nodes, adjacent tissues. TCRdb independently ran MiXCR on the multiplex PCR reads; one entry per CDR3 protein. This sample carries 150,000 to 200,000 distinct CDR3 sequences, about 33% of them seen once, and the ten largest clones take 4.3%. Sequences were obtained from axillary lymph node tissue. The receptors originated from a female donor with breast cancer. Some clones in this sample may be carry-over from other donors' samples. Both conserved end residues are part of each CDR3. A D gene is named only where the DNA matches it firmly. Clone size is not always given. Where it is, it says once, few, many or a class for expanded clones.

V gene	D gene	CDR3 length	J gene	clone size	CDR3 protein	CDR3 DNA
TRBV11-3	TRBD2	18	TRBJ2-1	-	CASSPRLVAGGIYGEQFF	TGTGCCAGCAGCCCCCGGCTTGTAGCGGGGGGGATTTACGGTGAGCAGTTCTTC
TRBV6-5	TRBD1	17	TRBJ1-3	many	CASTSPDRGKRGNTIYF	TGTGCCAGCACCTCACCCGACAGGGGGAAACGTGGAAACACCATATATTTT
TRBV7-2	TRBD1	14	TRBJ2-5	once	CASRAGTGLETQYF	TGTGCCAGCAGAGCCGGGACAGGGTTGGAGACCCAGTACTTC
TRBV5-5	-	13	TRBJ1-5	many	CASSLTGHQPQHF	TGTGCCAGCAGCTTGACAGGTCATCAGCCCCAGCATTTT
TRBV19	TRBD1	16	TRBJ1-5	many	CASSWTGFHSNQPQHF	TGTGCCAGTAGTTGGACAGGATTCCATAGCAATCAGCCCCAGCATTTT
TRBV13	-	17	TRBJ1-4	-	CASSLAGSEGRREKLSF	TGTGCCAGCAGCCTAGCTGGGTCTGAGGGGCGCCGTGAAAAACTGTCTTTT
TRBV19	-	14	TRBJ2-7	-	CASSVGWRGGEQYF	TGTGCCAGTAGTGTGGGATGGAGGGGTGGCGAGCAGTACTTC
TRBV7-3	-	13	TRBJ2-1	many	CASSKSSYNEQFF	TGTGCCAGCAGCAAAAGCTCCTACAATGAGCAGTTCTTC
TRBV29-1	-	17	TRBJ2-3	many	CSVVGLSASRSTDTQYF	TGCAGCGTTGTAGGTCTGTCAGCCTCAAGAAGCACAGATACGCAGTATTTT
TRBV4-2	-	14	TRBJ2-6	many	CASERYAGANVLTF	TGTGCCAGCGAAAGATATGCGGGGGCCAACGTCCTGACTTTC
TRBV6-4	TRBD1	20	TRBJ1-5	-	CASSHAYVGGPLVRLQPQHF	TGTGCCAGCAGTCACGCCTACGTAGGGGGCCCTCTCGTGCGGTTGCAGCCCCAGCATTTT
TRBV5-5	-	14	TRBJ1-2	few	CASSPGDTNYGYTF	TGTGCCAGCAGCCCCGGAGACACCAACTATGGCTACACCTTC
TRBV6-7	-	17	TRBJ2-2	-	CASSYSSDLENTGELFF	TGTGCCAGCAGTTACTCGTCCGATCTGGAAAACACCGGGGAGCTGTTTTTT
TRBV11-3	TRBD2	17	TRBJ2-5	-	CASSQTTSSGSVETQYF	TGTGCCAGCAGCCAAACCACTAGTAGCGGGAGTGTAGAGACCCAGTACTTC
TRBV24-1	-	14	TRBJ2-1	many	CATSASQSYNEQFF	TGTGCCACCAGTGCTAGCCAGTCCTACAATGAGCAGTTCTTC
TRBV18	-	16	TRBJ1-5	-	CASSGRTASSNQPQHF	TGTGCCAGCTCAGGGCGGACAGCTAGCTCCAATCAGCCCCAGCATTTT
TRBV5-8	-	13	TRBJ1-6	-	CASSWRGNSPLHF	TGTGCCAGCAGCTGGAGGGGAAATTCACCCCTCCACTTT
TRBV20-1	TRBD2	15	TRBJ2-4	few	CSASLSGRSFNIQYF	TGCAGTGCTAGCTTAAGCGGGAGGAGTTTCAACATTCAGTACTTC
TRBV6-2/TRBV6-3	TRBD2	16	TRBJ2-1	once	CASRWVAGVSYNEQFF	TGTGCCAGCAGGTGGGTAGCGGGGGTTTCCTACAATGAGCAGTTCTTC
TRBV5-4	TRBD1	13	TRBJ1-2	-	CASSSDRGQGCTF	TGTGCCAGCAGCTCGGACAGGGGGCAAGGCTGCACCTTC
TRBV4-1	TRBD2	16	TRBJ2-7	few	CASSQGGGSIFYEQYF	TGCGCCAGCAGCCAAGGCGGCGGGAGTATTTTCTACGAGCAGTACTTC
TRBV5-4	TRBD1	14	TRBJ1-2	many	CASSLENRGYGYTF	TGTGCCAGCAGCTTGGAAAACAGGGGCTATGGCTACACCTTC
TRBV12-3/TRBV12-4	TRBD1	14	TRBJ2-1	many	CASSQGVRRDEQFF	TGTGCCAGCAGCCAGGGGGTCCGAAGGGATGAGCAGTTCTTC
TRBV11-2	-	13	TRBJ1-2	many	CASSLGAGYGYTF	TGTGCCAGCAGCTTAGGAGCGGGGTACGGCTACACCTTC
TRBV19	TRBD2	15	TRBJ2-1	many	CASSLGLAAYNEQFF	TGTGCCAGTAGTCTCGGACTAGCGGCGTACAATGAGCAGTTCTTC
TRBV10-3	TRBD2	14	TRBJ2-3	-	CATRERGNTDTQYF	TGTGCCACCAGGGAGCGGGGAAACACAGATACGCAGTATTTT
TRBV5-8	TRBD2	13	TRBJ2-7	many	CASSLWTSVEQYF	TGTGCCAGCAGCTTGTGGACTAGCGTCGAGCAGTACTTC
TRBV19	-	16	TRBJ1-5	many	CASSIIHSGGNQPQHF	TGTGCCAGTAGTATAATCCATTCGGGCGGCAATCAGCCCCAGCATTTT
TRBV7-6	TRBD1	14	TRBJ1-2	many	CASSLDDRGHGYTF	TGTGCCAGCAGCTTAGACGACAGGGGGCACGGCTACACCTTC
TRBV11-3	TRBD1	13	TRBJ1-2	many	CASSYYRGRGYTF	TGTGCCAGCAGCTACTACAGGGGCCGTGGCTACACCTTC
TRBV9	TRBD2	15	TRBJ2-2	-	CASSVSGMGTGELFF	TGTGCCAGCAGCGTGAGCGGGATGGGCACCGGGGAGCTGTTTTTT
TRBV2	-	15	TRBJ1-5	many	CASSAGSIGNQPQHF	TGTGCCAGCAGCGCGGGTAGTATAGGAAATCAGCCCCAGCATTTT
TRBV15	TRBD1	15	TRBJ2-1	-	CATSSAGQGHNEQFF	TGTGCCACCAGCAGCGCGGGACAGGGCCACAATGAGCAGTTCTTC
TRBV7-9	-	17	TRBJ2-3	-	CASRRPWRGRSTDPQYF	TGTGCCAGCAGACGGCCTTGGCGGGGACGGAGCACAGATCCGCAGTATTTT
TRBV20-1	-	15	TRBJ2-5	few	CSAGGMGGRGETQYF	TGCAGTGCGGGAGGCATGGGGGGCCGCGGCGAGACCCAGTACTTC
TRBV6-2/TRBV6-3	-	13	TRBJ2-7	-	CASRVLKGYEQYF	TGTGCCAGCAGGGTACTAAAGGGGTACGAGCAGTACTTC
TRBV10-3	-	13	TRBJ2-7	-	CAISGELGYEQYF	TGTGCCATCAGTGGGGAGCTTGGATACGAGCAGTACTTC
TRBV4-1	TRBD2	12	TRBJ2-7	many	CASSPAGGEQYF	TGCGCCAGCAGTCCAGCGGGAGGCGAGCAGTACTTC
TRBV6-1	-	13	TRBJ2-3	many	CASGRGRVDTQYF	TGTGCCAGCGGGAGGGGGCGGGTAGATACGCAGTATTTT
TRBV7-9	TRBD1	14	TRBJ2-7	many	CASSLGGQGHEQYF	TGTGCCAGCAGCTTAGGGGGACAGGGACACGAGCAGTACTTC
TRBV20-1	-	15	TRBJ1-2	many	CSARDSPGGGVGYTF	TGCAGTGCTAGAGATTCGCCGGGCGGCGGGGTTGGCTACACCTTC
TRBV6-5	-	13	TRBJ2-7	many	CASRKVPAYEQYF	TGTGCCAGCAGAAAGGTCCCAGCCTACGAGCAGTACTTC
TRBV18	TRBD1	16	TRBJ1-3	many	CASSPGQGAGGNTIYF	TGTGCCAGCTCCCCAGGACAGGGGGCAGGTGGAAACACCATATATTTT
TRBV20-1	-	16	TRBJ2-4	many	CSAQGGGGSAKNIQYF	TGCAGTGCCCAAGGGGGCGGGGGTTCAGCCAAAAACATTCAGTACTTC
TRBV7-9	-	13	TRBJ1-4	many	CASSYGGNEKLFF	TGTGCCAGCAGCTACGGGGGTAATGAAAAACTGTTTTTT
TRBV20-1	TRBD1	15	TRBJ1-5	-	CSAVSRGHHTQPQHF	TGCAGTGCTGTCAGTAGGGGGCATCACACTCAGCCCCAGCATTTT
TRBV20-1	TRBD2	17	TRBJ2-2	once	CSARGSGLAKGTGELFF	TGCAGTGCTAGAGGGTCGGGACTAGCGAAAGGCACCGGGGAACTGTTTTTT
TRBV20-1	-	13	TRBJ2-2	many	CSAREGLIGELFF	TGCAGTGCTAGAGAGGGCCTGATCGGGGAGCTGTTTTTT
TRBV5-1	TRBD1	13	TRBJ2-5	many	CASSWDRGETQYF	TGCGCCAGCAGCTGGGACAGGGGCGAGACCCAGTACTTC
TRBV12-3/TRBV12-4	-	13	TRBJ2-7	many	CASSFAGNYEQYF	TGTGCCAGCAGTTTCGCGGGGAACTACGAGCAGTACTTC
TRBV18	TRBD1	15	TRBJ2-7	few	CASSPRTGRNYEQYF	TGTGCCAGCTCACCGAGGACAGGGAGGAACTACGAGCAGTACTTC
TRBV5-8	TRBD1	14	TRBJ2-7	few	CASSRDRARREQYF	TGTGCCAGCAGCCGGGACAGGGCGCGACGCGAGCAGTACTTC
TRBV27	TRBD2	15	TRBJ2-7	-	CASSFGREASYEQYF	TGTGCCAGCAGTTTTGGGCGGGAGGCCTCCTACGAGCAGTACTTC
TRBV20-1	-	14	TRBJ1-5	once	CSAPRGGAGQPQHF	TGCAGTGCTCCCCGGGGGGGGGCAGGTCAGCCCCAGCATTTT
TRBV7-3	TRBD1	13	TRBJ2-5	many	CASSSGQEETQYF	TGTGCCAGCAGCTCCGGACAGGAAGAGACCCAGTACTTC
TRBV19	-	13	TRBJ1-5	many	CASSNRAGGPQHF	TGTGCCAGTAGTAACAGGGCCGGGGGGCCCCAGCATTTT
TRBV20-1	-	15	TRBJ1-1	-	CSARLLGQMNTEAFF	TGCAGTGCTAGACTCCTGGGCCAAATGAACACTGAAGCTTTCTTT